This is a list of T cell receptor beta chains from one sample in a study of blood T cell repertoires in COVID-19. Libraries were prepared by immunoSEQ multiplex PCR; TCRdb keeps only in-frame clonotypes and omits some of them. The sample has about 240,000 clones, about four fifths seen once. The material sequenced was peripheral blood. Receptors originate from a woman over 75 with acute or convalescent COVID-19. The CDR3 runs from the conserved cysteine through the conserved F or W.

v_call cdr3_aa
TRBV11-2 CASSLGGTGFNEKLFF
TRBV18 CASSPQSADTEAFF
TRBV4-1 CASTPPGGSYNEQFF
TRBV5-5 CASSLGLPQPQHF
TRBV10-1 CASSGSRRSGELFF
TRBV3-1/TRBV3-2 CASSPTSSGGEQFF
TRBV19 CASSAGQGQISYNSPLHF
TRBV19 CASTSWVGESSPLHF
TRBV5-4 CASSLEGQNYGYTF
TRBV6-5 CASRLGQGYSEPQHF
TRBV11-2 CASSTRVYGYTF
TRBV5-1 CASHLATYEQYF
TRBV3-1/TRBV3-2 CASSHRTGGEDTQYF
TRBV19 CASSITGTADSPLHF
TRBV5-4 CASSRTSGEKETQYF
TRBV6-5 CAITTGSNEKLFF
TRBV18 CASSLDSAAGELFF
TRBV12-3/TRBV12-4 CASGLINTDTQYF
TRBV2 CASSPSGNTIYF
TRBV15 CATSMFGGETQYF
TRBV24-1 CATSDPREGGGNRPQHF
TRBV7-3 CASSLWGGGGIGDGYTF
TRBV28 CASSAAGATNEKLFF
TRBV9 CASSVRGNSGNTIYF
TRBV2 CASSRLGTGLNSPLHF
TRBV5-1 CASSLGGQGTGELFF
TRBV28 CASRGTGHGQPQHF
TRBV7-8 CASSPAGRKNYEQYF
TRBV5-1 CASRNRGDTEAFF
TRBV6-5 CASSRTREGNSPLHF
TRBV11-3 CASSPPGNTEAFF
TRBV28 CASSQPTGGNTIYF
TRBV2 CASSEERGKDTQYF
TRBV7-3 CASSLRGVETSGGPYNEQFF
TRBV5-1 CASSPGTGNQPQHF
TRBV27 CASSLYTGNGYGYTF
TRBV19 CASSIPSGGAIYNEQFF
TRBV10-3 CAIREGLADQNEQFF
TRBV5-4 CASSADYGTLFF
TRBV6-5 CASSLWTVGTDTQYF
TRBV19 CASSTGTGGDYGYTF
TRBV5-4 CASSLGGRRTEAFF